One and the same sample provided the 4 T cell receptor beta chains below, sequenced in a study of human T cells and chemical hapten exposure. TCRdb analysed the RACE reads with MiXCR anew, one entry per CDR3 protein. The data contain tens of thousands of distinct CDR3 sequences, roughly a tenth of them singletons. Time point of the sample: patch test 2, 6 weeks after DPC sensitization. Specified treatment: therapeutic diphenylcyclopropenone sensitization with weekly scalp DPC. The starting material was whole blood, obtained in connection with sensitization to the hapten diphenylcyclopropenone (DPC). Receptors were obtained from a woman aged 25 to 39 with alopecia areata. Some clones in this sample may be carry-over from other donors' samples.

Many counts were recorded for this clonotype. This rearrangement joins TRBV4-1 to TRBJ2-1; TRBD2 is a possible D gene (7 bases). This CDR3 comprises 16 residues. The germline gives CDR1 MGHRA, CDR2 YSYEKL. Trimming stripped 0 bases from V and 8 bases from J, with 17 bases between. CDR3 amino acids: CASSQEGGRAVDEQFF. The CDR3 DNA sequence: TGCGCCAGCAGCCAAGAAGGGGGGAGGGCTGTCGATGAGCAGTTCTTC.

In this sample, this clonotype turned up many times. This rearrangement joins TRBV4-1 to TRBJ1-5; no firm D call. The CDR3 runs 15 residues. V was shortened by 3 bases and J by 1 base, with 10 bases between the two germline ends. CDR1 and CDR2 (germline): MGHRA, YSYEKL. The CDR3 reads CASSHTDVSNQPQHF. The CDR3, as DNA: TGCGCCAGCAGCCACACAGACGTGAGCAATCAGCCCCAGCATTTT.

This clonotype has a single count. One end of the junction is discordant with germline, which a read error may explain. The V gene is TRBV6-2 or TRBV6-3, the J gene TRBJ2-3, with D perhaps given as TRBD1 or TRBD2 (5 bases each). The CDR3 sequence is 14 residues long. CDR1 MNHEY and CDR2 SVGEGT come from the germline V gene. CDR3 DNA: TGTGCCAGCAGTTACGGGGGAACCACAGTTACGCAGTATTTT. This gives the protein CASSYGGTTVTQYF.

This clonotype occurred many times. This chain uses TRBV29-1 with TRBJ2-3; D remains ambiguous. Per germline, CDR1 SQVTM and CDR2 ANQGSEA. With 4 bases removed from V and 0 bases from J, the gap between germline ends came to 11 bases. The CDR3 runs 14 residues. The CDR3 is CSVVGKTSTDTQYF. DNA for the CDR3: TGCAGCGTTGTAGGTAAAACTAGCACAGATACGCAGTATTTT.